This T cell receptor (beta chain) originates from a study of T cells in tuberculosis. Time point of the sample: new active TB diagnosis, blood taken before or within 7 days of starting treatment. With 5 bases removed from V and 7 bases from J, the gap between germline ends came to 17 bases. The CDR3 is made up of 14 amino acids. Germline CDR1 SEHNR, CDR2 FQNEAQ (reference sequence). Sequencing was performed with immunoSEQ multiplex PCR; in TCRdb, only in-frame clones are kept and a portion is missing. The sample contains approximately 22,000 clones, approximately 85% of which appear only once. Worth noting for this clone: Its antigen is still unknown.

Study-wide results and caveats: The TCR-beta difference was not significant; alpha differences partly reflected length. Active tuberculosis alpha repertoires lay closer to GMM-specific TCRs than controls'.

The chain employs TRBV7-9 and TRBJ1-1, with D perhaps matching TRBD1 (6 bases). This clonotype was sampled from an adult with tuberculosis. Material: PBMCs, obtained at tuberculosis diagnosis. The CDR3 sequence is CASSPDRSELEAFF. The CDR3 nucleotides read TGTGCCAGCAGCCCCGACAGGTCAGAGCTTGAAGCTTTCTTT.